This TCR beta chain is drawn from a study of PD-L1 blockade in urothelial cancer. The data were produced by immunoSEQ multiplex PCR, yet TCRdb's version contains in-frame clones alone and is incomplete. The sample holds approximately 91,000 clones; around four fifths are singletons and the top ten take around 8%. V was trimmed by 5 bases and J by 4 bases, leaving 11 bases between them. The germline V gene has CDR1 SGHAT and CDR2 FQNNGV. CDR3 size: 13 residues. The time point was: peripheral blood 6 weeks after treatment start. Locally advanced or metastatic urothelial carcinoma was diagnosed in the patients. Only one count was recorded for this clone.

The source of this sequence is a man between 65 and 85 years old with urothelial cancer. The V and J genes are TRBV11-2 and TRBJ1-2; D unclear. Material: PBMCs, obtained around atezolizumab (anti-PD-L1) treatment. The CDR3 DNA reads as TGTGCCAGCAGCCCTACTGACACCTATGGCTACACCTTC. Translation: CASSPTDTYGYTF.